These 30 T cell receptor beta chains came from one sample sequenced in a study of metastatic and nonmetastatic thyroid tumors. Treatment of any kind had been given to no patient before thyroid surgery. TCRdb used MiXCR to call clones anew from the PCR reads. The table includes 12,000 to 15,000 clones, approximately 32% detected once. The sample consisted of blood. All receptors come from a female donor with papillary thyroid cancer or a benign thyroid nodule (not recorded which). Some clones in this sample may be carry-over from other donors' samples.

The chain employs TRBV6-6 and TRBJ2-7, with TRBD2 matching 9 bases. V gave up 0 bases and J gave up 0 bases; unmatched junction bases: 0. The CDR3 is 15 amino acids. Per germline, CDR1 MNHNY and CDR2 SVGAGI (reference sequence). CDR3 protein: CASSYSSGSSYEQYF. Here the CDR3 DNA reads TGTGCCAGCAGTTACTCTAGCGGGAGCTCCTACGAGCAGTACTTC.

This clone is categorized as medium-sized. The CDR3 DNA is TGCAGTGCTAGAGCGCGGGCTAGCGGGGTGAATACGCAGTATTTT. It encodes CSARARASGVNTQYF. This rearrangement joins TRBV20-1 to TRBJ2-3, with 9 nucleotides matching TRBD2. Germline CDR1 DFQATT, CDR2 SNEGSKA (reference sequence). CDR3 length: 15 amino acids. With V trimmed by 1 base and J by 7 bases, 9 bases remained unmatched.

This clone occurred many times. The gene calls are TRBV29-1 and TRBJ2-7; 7 nucleotides align to TRBD2. The CDR3 extends over 14 amino acids. Per the germline V gene, CDR1 is SQVTM and CDR2 is ANQGSEA. The V gene end was trimmed by 6 bases and the J gene end by 3 bases; junction bases not matched to a gene: 11. The CDR3, as DNA: TGCAGCGTGGGGTGGGGCGGGAGACTCTACGAGCAGTACTTC. Translated: CSVGWGGRLYEQYF.

V usage is TRBV9 and J usage is TRBJ2-3; D is uncertain. Germline V gives CDR1 SGDLS, CDR2 YYNGEE. Trimming took 6 bases from V and 4 from J, leaving 18 bases between them. The CDR3 loop spans 15 amino acids. CDR3 sequence (DNA): TGTGCCAGCATCTTGGCCCGGAGTAGGTCAGATACGCAGTATTTT. It encodes CASILARSRSDTQYF.

The J gene is TRBJ2-1, the V gene TRBV27, with D perhaps matching TRBD2 (5 bases). The CDR3 is 12 amino acids. V gave up 5 bases and J gave up 15 bases, with 17 bases separating them. The V gene's germline CDR1 is MNHEY and CDR2 SMNVEV (reference sequence). This chain's CDR3 is CASSLPVGELFF. DNA for the CDR3: TGTGCCAGCAGTCTCCCGGTGGGAGAGTTGTTCTTC.

This clone has a count of ten or more. A much larger clone lies a single base off, so this may be a read error. The chain joins TRBV9 to TRBJ2-7, with 8 bases fitting TRBD1. CDR1 is SGDLS, CDR2 YYNGEE, per germline. CDR3 length equals 15 residues. The chain's CDR3 is CASSLMTGDSDEQYF. The CDR3, as DNA: TGTGCCAGCAGCCTCATGACAGGGGACTCCGACGAGCAGTACTTC.

This clone was counted many times. Just one base apart from a much larger clone, this may be a read error. The CDR3 is CASSEEAGYSYEQYF. CDR3 in DNA: TGTGCCAGCAGTGAAGAGGCAGGATATTCCTACGAGCAGTACTTC. The chain combines TRBV2 with TRBJ2-7, with D uncertain. The CDR3 runs 15 residues. V shed 1 base and J shed 1 base, with 11 bases lying between them. Germline V gene data show CDR1 as SNHLY and CDR2 as FYNNEI. The whole variable domain, filled in from reference TRBV2 and TRBJ2-7, reads EPEVTQTPSHQVTQMGQEVILRCVPISNHLYFYWYRQILGQKVEFLVSFYNNEISEKSEIFDDQFSVERPDGSNFTLKIRSTKLEDSAMYFCASSEEAGYSYEQYFGPGTRLTVT.

This clone has at least ten counts. A much larger clonotype is one base distant, so this may be a read error. This chain connects TRBV11-2 to TRBJ2-1, with TRBD2 as a possible D gene (6 bases). The CDR3 is 15 amino acids. Germline V gene sequence: CDR1 SGHAT, CDR2 FQNNGV. Deletions cut 5 bases from V and 7 bases from J, with 18 bases between. The DNA for the CDR3 is TGTGCCAGCAGCCCTCCGGGACTGAGGTTGAATGAGCAGTTCTTC. Translated, it gives CASSPPGLRLNEQFF.

This clone was counted between two and nine times. The chain employs TRBV7-2 and TRBJ2-7; TRBD1 might be the D (6 bases). Germline lookup yields CDR1 SGHTA and CDR2 FQGNSA. Trimming pared 5 bases from V and 2 bases from J, leaving 10 bases between. The CDR3 consists of 13 residues. This CDR3 is CASSPRTAYEQYF. The CDR3 region has the DNA TGTGCCAGCAGCCCACGGACAGCCTACGAGCAGTACTTC. The full variable domain, in which reference TRBV7-2 and TRBJ2-7 provide the parts outside the CDR3, is GAGVSQSPSNKVTEKGKDVELRCDPISGHTALYWYRQSLGQGLEFLIYFQGNSAPDKSGLPSDRFSAERTGGSVSTLTIQRTQQEDSAVYLCASSPRTAYEQYFGPGTRLTVT.

This clone occurred many times. The chain employs TRBV4-1 and TRBJ1-2, with D perhaps matching TRBD1 (6 bases). CDR1 is MGHRA, CDR2 YSYEKL, per germline. Trimming took 0 bases from V and 2 from J, leaving 22 bases between them. CDR3 length: 19 amino acids. The CDR3 sequence: CASSQESLTWGGANYGYTF. The DNA for the CDR3 is TGCGCCAGCAGCCAAGAGTCTTTGACCTGGGGGGGGGCGAACTATGGCTACACCTTC.

The J gene is TRBJ1-5, the V gene TRBV5-6; D might be TRBD1 (5 bases). Trimming left V 2 bases short and J 4 bases short, with 13 bases between. This CDR3 has 15 residues. Germline values: CDR1 SGHDT, CDR2 YYEEEE. The CDR3 DNA is TGTGCCAGCAGCTTAGGGCCGGCAGGGAATCAGCCCCAGCATTTT. Residues: CASSLGPAGNQPQHF.

The chain has TRBV5-1 and TRBJ1-2; 9 nucleotides align to TRBD1. Trimming at V came to 4 bases and at J to 7 bases, leaving 8 bases not matched to a gene. CDR1 is SGHRS, CDR2 YFSETQ, per germline. The CDR3 has 14 amino acids. The CDR3 nucleotides are TGCGCCAGCAGCCTGACAGGGGGAGTACTTGGCTACACCTTC. The encoded protein is CASSLTGGVLGYTF.

By share, this clone ranks as medium-sized. Written as DNA, the CDR3 is TGCGCCAGCAGCTTGGGAAGCGGGAGAATTTGGGACTACGAGCAGTACTTC. Encoded protein: CASSLGSGRIWDYEQYF. V and J are TRBV5-1 and TRBJ2-7, with 8 bases fitting TRBD2. V gave up 0 bases and J gave up 3 bases; unmatched junction bases: 11. CDR1 is SGHRS, CDR2 YFSETQ, per germline. The CDR3 consists of 17 residues.

The chain links TRBV5-1 to TRBJ2-6; possibly TRBD1 for D (6 bases). Germline V gene data show CDR1 as SGHRS and CDR2 as YFSETQ. Trimming cost V 0 bases and J 0 bases, with 16 bases left between them. CDR3 length equals 19 residues. The CDR3 loop reads CASSLDVQGAYSGANVLTF. The CDR3 region has the DNA TGCGCCAGCAGCTTGGATGTACAGGGTGCTTACTCTGGGGCCAACGTCCTGACTTTC.

The genes are TRBV5-1 and TRBJ1-6, with a tentative D call TRBD1 (5 bases). V shed 0 bases and J shed 7 bases, with 11 bases lying between them. Germline CDR1 reads SGHRS; CDR2 reads YFSETQ. CDR3 length equals 15 residues. The CDR3 loop is CASSLDGARNSPLHF. The DNA for the CDR3 is TGCGCCAGCAGCTTGGATGGGGCCAGGAATTCACCCCTCCACTTT.

This clone was observed many times. A read error is possible here, since a much larger clone lies one base away. The chain couples TRBV6-5 to TRBJ2-7; D uncertain. V gave up 3 bases and J gave up 1 base, with 13 bases separating them. Germline V gene data show CDR1 as MNHEY and CDR2 as SVGAGI. CDR3 length equals 15 residues. The CDR3 loop is CASSYSPGSSYEQYF. The CDR3 bases are TGTGCCAGCAGTTATTCTCCGGGTTCGTCCTACGAGCAGTACTTC.

This clone was counted between two and nine times. An end of the junction differs from the germline gene, which may be a read error. This CDR3 is CDWARGRLGYQQYF. DNA for the CDR3: TGTGACTGGGCACGGGGGCGACTAGGTTATCAGCAGTACTTC. This chain uses TRBV30 with TRBJ2-7; D could derive from TRBD1 or TRBD2 (6 bases each). Germline values: CDR1 GTSNPN, CDR2 SVGIG (reference sequence). The CDR3 is made up of 14 amino acids. Together with reference TRBV30 and TRBJ2-7, the CDR3 gives the full variable domain: SQTIHQWPATLVQPVGSPLSLECTVEGTSNPNLYWYRQAAGRGLQLLFYSVGIGQISSEVPQNLSASRPQDRQFILSSKKLLLSDSGFYLCDWARGRLGYQQYFGPGTRLTVT.

The rearrangement links TRBV7-9 to TRBJ2-7, with 7 positions matching TRBD1. The V segment lost 4 bases and the J segment 5 bases; nucleotides outside the gene matches: 8. The CDR3 consists of 14 residues. Germline V lookup: CDR1 SEHNR, CDR2 FQNEAQ (reference sequence). CDR3 DNA: TGTGCCAGCAGCTCCGGACAGGCTCGGAACGAGCAGTACTTC. Translated: CASSSGQARNEQYF.

This clone is categorized as medium-sized. V usage is TRBV7-3 and J usage is TRBJ1-1, with D unresolved. Germline loops: CDR1 SGHTA, CDR2 FQGTGA. This CDR3 contains 14 residues. V dropped 2 bases and J dropped 1 base, with 8 bases sitting between them. CDR3: CASSLGSANTEAFF. DNA of the CDR3: TGTGCCAGCAGCTTAGGGTCGGCGAACACTGAAGCTTTCTTT.

This clone was seen only a few times. A junction boundary mismatches the germline segment, possibly from a read error. The CDR3 DNA is TGTGCCAGCAGCTTACGGTTAAGCACAGATACGCACTCTTTT. The encoded protein is CASSLRLSTDTHSF. The chain is built from TRBV11-2 and TRBJ2-3; no firm D call. The CDR3 contains 14 residues. Germline assignment: CDR1 SGHAT and CDR2 FQNNGV.

This clone was found many times. The chain carries TRBV15 and TRBJ2-1; 15 bases line up with TRBD2. The germline V gene has CDR1 LNHNV and CDR2 YYDKDF (reference sequence). Trimming cost V 0 bases and J 2 bases; bases outside gene matches: 2. The CDR3 consists of 18 residues. The CDR3 DNA sequence: TGTGCCACCAGCAGAGATCGGACTAGCGGGGGGGCCTACAATGAGCAGTTCTTC. It codes for CATSRDRTSGGAYNEQFF. The full variable domain, completed using reference TRBV15 and TRBJ2-1, is DAMVIQNPRYQVTQFGKPVTLSCSQTLNHNVMYWYQQKSSQAPKLLFHYYDKDFNNEADTPDNFQSRRPNTSFCFLDIRSPGLGDTAMYLCATSRDRTSGGAYNEQFFGPGTRLTVL.

By its share, this clone is medium-sized. The gene calls are TRBV5-1 and TRBJ1-3; 9 nucleotides line up with TRBD1. After removal of 3 bases from V and 4 bases from J, the junction contained 5 bases not matched to a gene. CDR3 length: 15 residues. Germline V gene sequence: CDR1 SGHRS, CDR2 YFSETQ. The CDR3: CASSSLTGGGNTIYF. CDR3 sequence (DNA): TGCGCCAGCAGCTCCCTGACAGGGGGGGGAAACACCATATATTTT.

By sample fraction, this clone is medium-sized (0.01 to 0.1%). Written as DNA, the CDR3 is TGCGCCAGCAGCCAAGGAGGGCAGGGCCGCTACGAGCAGTACTTC. This codes for CASSQGGQGRYEQYF. This chain uses TRBV4-1 with TRBJ2-7; D tentatively reads TRBD1 or TRBD2 (5 bases each). Trimming pared 1 base from V and 3 bases from J, leaving 13 bases between. The CDR3 sequence is 15 residues long. Per the germline V gene, CDR1 is MGHRA and CDR2 is YSYEKL.

By share, this clone ranks as medium-sized. J is TRBJ2-6 and V is TRBV19; 13 bases align to TRBD2. Germline CDR1 and CDR2: LNHDA and SQIVND (reference sequence). V gave up 5 bases and J gave up 0 bases; unmatched junction bases: 4. The CDR3 has 18 residues. The CDR3 loop is CASSLGLAGVSGANVLTF. Written as DNA, the CDR3 is TGTGCCAGTAGTCTCGGACTAGCGGGGGTCTCTGGGGCCAACGTCCTGACTTTC.

By proportion, this clone is medium-sized. V is TRBV12-3 or TRBV12-4 and J is TRBJ2-7; D might be TRBD1 (5 bases). The V end lost 3 bases, the J end lost 1 base, and 16 bases lay between the germline ends. The length of the CDR3 is 16 residues. CDR3 DNA sequence: TGTGCCAGCAGTTTGTGGGGCGCAACCCGTTCCTACGAGCAGTACTTC. This codes for CASSLWGATRSYEQYF.

As concerns this clone: A read error may account for a junction end that differs from germline. V gene TRBV10-3 combines with J gene TRBJ1-2; 7 nucleotides agree with TRBD1. Germline V gene lookup returns CDR1 ENHRY and CDR2 SYGVKD. There are 17 residues in the CDR3. The CDR3 DNA sequence: TGTGCCATGAAAAAGGGGGACAGCTTCTTCCCTAACTATGGCTACTCCTTC. Residues: CAMKKGDSFFPNYGYSF.

This clone was seen repeatedly, ten times or more. V gene TRBV19 combines with J gene TRBJ1-4, with TRBD1 matching over 7 bases. Germline lookup yields CDR1 LNHDA and CDR2 SQIVND (reference sequence). V dropped 5 bases and J dropped 7; count of bases not matched to a gene: 10. The CDR3 loop spans 15 amino acids. The CDR3 here is CASSLGTVGREKLFF. The CDR3 DNA is TGTGCCAGTAGTCTGGGGACAGTGGGCCGTGAAAAACTGTTTTTT.

This clone is medium-sized (0.01 to 0.1%) by share. CDR3 nucleotides: TGCGCCAGCAGCCAAGTTCACAACAATAACTATGGCTACACCTTC. Its protein product is CASSQVHNNNYGYTF. The chain joins TRBV4-3 to TRBJ1-2, with D unclear. Germline V CDR1 and CDR2: LGHNA, YSLEER. V shed 1 base and J shed 1 base, with 10 bases lying between them. This CDR3 comprises 15 residues.

This clone was detected ten times or more. The chain is built from TRBV5-6 and TRBJ1-1; 7 nucleotides agree with TRBD1. Germline CDR1 SGHDT, CDR2 YYEEEE. CDR3 length equals 14 residues. Trimming at V came to 4 bases and at J to 3 bases, leaving 6 bases not matched to a gene. The CDR3 loop is CASSQTGRDTEAFF. CDR3 coding DNA: TGTGCCAGCAGCCAGACAGGGAGGGACACTGAAGCTTTCTTT. Complete variable domain (other parts from reference TRBV5-6 and TRBJ1-1): DAGVTQSPTHLIKTRGQQVTLRCSPKSGHDTVSWYQQALGQGPQFIFQYYEEEERQRGNFPDRFSGHQFPNYSSELNVNALLLGDSALYLCASSQTGRDTEAFFGQGTRLTVV.

This clone is labeled medium-sized. The chain carries TRBV19 and TRBJ2-1; D remains unclear. Germline lookup yields CDR1 LNHDA and CDR2 SQIVND (reference sequence). The CDR3 covers 14 residues. V was pared by 3 bases and J by 2 bases, with 8 bases between. CDR3 sequence: CASSISAAYNEQFF. CDR3 in DNA: TGTGCCAGTAGTATTTCGGCGGCCTACAATGAGCAGTTCTTC. The whole variable domain, remainder taken from reference TRBV19 and TRBJ2-1, is DGGITQSPKYLFRKEGQNVTLSCEQNLNHDAMYWYRQDPGQGLRLIYYSQIVNDFQKGDIAEGYSVSREKKESFPLTVTSAQKNPTAFYLCASSISAAYNEQFFGPGTRLTVL.